The 6 T cell receptor beta chains below were found in one sample sequenced in a study of T-cell reconstitution after alpha-beta-depleted transplantation in children. During its preparation, the TCRbeta library received unique molecular identifiers. TCRdb passed the PCR reads through MiXCR, listing each CDR3 protein once. The sample has about 900,000 distinct CDR3 sequences; roughly 29% are singletons. The starting material was PBMCs, mostly from graft donor cells, obtained 360 days after TCRalphabeta/CD19-depleted stem cell transplant. These TCRs come from a boy younger than two who had a stem cell transplant for SCID, so the T cells may come from the graft donor.

This chain links TRBV5-1 with TRBJ2-3; 7 nucleotides match TRBD2. This CDR3 contains 15 residues. Germline V gives CDR1 SGHRS, CDR2 YFSETQ. The ends lost 4 bases at V and 1 base at J; junction bases unmatched: 6. The CDR3 sequence: CASSTIAGGTDTQYF. The CDR3 DNA reads as TGCGCCAGCAGCACGATCGCGGGGGGCACAGATACGCAGTATTTT. The entire variable domain, with the rest obtained from reference TRBV5-1 and TRBJ2-3, is as follows: KAGVTQTPRYLIKTRGQQVTLSCSPISGHRSVSWYQQTPGQGLQFLFEYFSETQRNKGNFPGRFSGRQFSNSRSEMNVSTLELGDSALYLCASSTIAGGTDTQYFGPGTRLTVL.

The V gene is TRBV2, the J gene TRBJ1-2, with D perhaps TRBD1 (5 bases). Trimming removed 4 bases at V and 4 bases at J, with 10 bases between. Germline V CDR1 and CDR2: SNHLY, FYNNEI. The CDR3 sequence is 13 residues long. In DNA form, the CDR3 reads TGTGCCAGCAGTGCATCAGGGTTCTATGGCTACACCTTC. Residues: CASSASGFYGYTF.

The table lists this clonotype with a few counts. This chain connects TRBV20-1 to TRBJ1-5; D might be TRBD1 (5 bases). Germline CDR1 is DFQATT and CDR2 is SNEGSKA (reference sequence). The CDR3 has 16 residues. Trimming took off 1 base at V and 0 bases at J, with 13 bases between the two ends. CDR3 bases: TGCAGTGCTAGAGCCCCCCGGGACTATAGCAATCAGCCCCAGCATTTT. Encoded protein: CSARAPRDYSNQPQHF.

The chain has TRBV4-2 and TRBJ1-2; D remains unclear. Germline CDR1 reads LGHNA; CDR2 reads YNFKEQ. CDR3 length: 15 amino acids. Trimming cost V 6 bases and J 3 bases, with 17 bases left between them. CDR3 coding DNA: TGTGCCAGCAGACAGATGTCAGGCGGGGACTATGGCTACACCTTC. Residues: CASRQMSGGDYGYTF.

This chain uses TRBV20-1 with TRBJ2-4; D remains unclear. V dropped 3 bases and J dropped 7 bases, with 13 bases sitting between them. CDR3 size: 13 residues. The germline CDR1 and CDR2 sequences are DFQATT and SNEGSKA (reference sequence). In nucleotides, the CDR3 is TGCAGTGCTAGCGAGTGGGCTACGAACATTCAGTACTTC. Translated, it gives CSASEWATNIQYF.

This chain joins TRBV6-5 and TRBJ2-5; 13 nucleotides agree with TRBD2. Germline V gene data show CDR1 as MNHEY and CDR2 as SVGAGI. V lost 4 bases and J lost 5; bases outside the gene matches: 10. CDR3 length equals 17 residues. This CDR3 is CASSFGRTSGGRETQYF. CDR3 sequence (DNA): TGTGCCAGCAGTTTCGGACGGACTAGCGGGGGCCGGGAGACCCAGTACTTC.